This T cell receptor (beta chain) was observed in a study of blood T cell repertoires in COVID-19. Method: immunoSEQ multiplex PCR; TCRdb's copy keeps in-frame clones and lacks some. The table shows approximately 68,000 clones, with nearly 90% occurring only once. Germline V gene sequence: CDR1 LGHDT, CDR2 YNNKEL (reference sequence). The CDR3 is 13 amino acids. The V end was cut by 6 bases, the J end by 5 bases, with 13 bases between. The rearrangement links TRBV3-1 (or the pseudogene TRBV3-2) to TRBJ1-1; D is unclear. This TCR came from a man aged 65 to 85 with active or convalescent COVID-19. The sample consisted of peripheral blood. CDR3 sequence: CASRVRGGTEAFF. The CDR3 DNA follows: TGTGCCAGCAGGGTCAGAGGTGGGACTGAAGCTTTCTTT.